This TCR beta chain derives from a study of OX40 agonist ivuxolimab in advanced cancers. Overall study context: Prior anti-PD-1, anti-PD-L1 or anti-CTLA-4 therapy was allowed; around 40% had some.

Study conclusions and caveats: Both blood CD4+ and CD8+ T cells showed clonal growth by week 6 at 0.1 to 3.0 mg/kg. The investigators did not determine what antigen specificity the expanded peripheral T cells had.

Patients were excluded for autoimmune disease history or systemic immunosuppression. Looked up from germline, CDR1 is SGHAT and CDR2 is FQNNGV. The CDR3 is 15 residues long. J gave up 2 bases and V 5 bases, and 8 bases lay outside the gene matches. TCRdb's copy holds only in-frame clones and misses some; the assay was immunoSEQ multiplex PCR. Of 50,000 to 65,000 clones listed, 70% to 90% were seen once; the top ten hold around 0.56%. Note on this clone: Its specificity is not known.

This receptor was taken from an adult with an advanced solid tumor such as melanoma, head and neck, liver or kidney cancer. The sequencing here drew on CD4+ or CD8+ T cells sorted from blood, taken in a trial of the OX40 agonist ivuxolimab. The chain carries TRBV11-2 and TRBJ2-5; 7 bases are shared with TRBD1. This CDR3 reads CASSEQGMGQETQYF. CDR3 nucleotide sequence: TGTGCCAGCAGCGAACAGGGGATGGGTCAAGAGACCCAGTACTTC.